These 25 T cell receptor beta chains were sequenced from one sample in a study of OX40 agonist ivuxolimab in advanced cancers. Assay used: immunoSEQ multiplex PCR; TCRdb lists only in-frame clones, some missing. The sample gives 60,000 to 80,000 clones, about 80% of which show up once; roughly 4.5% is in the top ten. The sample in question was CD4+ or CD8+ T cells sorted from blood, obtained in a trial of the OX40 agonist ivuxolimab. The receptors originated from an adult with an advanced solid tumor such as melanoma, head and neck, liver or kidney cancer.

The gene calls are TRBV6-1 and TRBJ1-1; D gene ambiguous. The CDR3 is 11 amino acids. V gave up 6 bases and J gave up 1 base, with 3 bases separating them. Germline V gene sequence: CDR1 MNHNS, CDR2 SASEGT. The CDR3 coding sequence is TGTGCCAGCAGCAAGAACACTGAAGCTTTCTTT. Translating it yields CASSKNTEAFF.

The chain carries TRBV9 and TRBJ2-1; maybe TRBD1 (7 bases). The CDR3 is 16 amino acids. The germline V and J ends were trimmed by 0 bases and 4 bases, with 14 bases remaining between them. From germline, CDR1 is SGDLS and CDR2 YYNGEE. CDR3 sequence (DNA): TGTGCCAGCAGCGTAGGTGGCCAGGGGGGATACAATGAGCAGTTCTTC. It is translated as CASSVGGQGGYNEQFF.

The CDR3 loop is CASSASRGGPKTQYF. CDR3 nucleotide sequence: TGTGCCAGCAGTGCTTCGCGGGGGGGTCCAAAGACCCAGTACTTC. This chain connects TRBV2 to TRBJ2-5, with TRBD2 identical over 9 bases. CDR1 is SNHLY, CDR2 FYNNEI, per germline. The CDR3 extends over 15 amino acids. Germline trimming cut 4 bases from V and 6 bases from J; bases unmatched to any gene: 9.

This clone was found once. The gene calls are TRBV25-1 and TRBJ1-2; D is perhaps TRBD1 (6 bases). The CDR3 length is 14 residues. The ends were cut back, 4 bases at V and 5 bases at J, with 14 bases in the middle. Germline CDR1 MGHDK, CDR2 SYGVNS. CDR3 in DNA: TGTGCCAGCAGTGGCGACAGGAACCTTTATGGCTACACCTTC. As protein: CASSGDRNLYGYTF.

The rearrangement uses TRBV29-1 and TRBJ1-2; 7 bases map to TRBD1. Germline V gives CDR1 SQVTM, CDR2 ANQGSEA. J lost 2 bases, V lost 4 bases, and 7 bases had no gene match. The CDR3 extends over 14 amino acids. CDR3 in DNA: TGCAGCGTTGGAGCCGGGACAGAAAACTATGGCTACACCTTC. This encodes CSVGAGTENYGYTF.

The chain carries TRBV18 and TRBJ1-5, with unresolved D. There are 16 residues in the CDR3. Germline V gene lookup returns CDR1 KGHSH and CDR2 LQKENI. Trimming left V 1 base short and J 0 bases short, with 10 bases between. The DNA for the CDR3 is TGTGCCAGCTCACCACAGCGGCACCTTAGCAATCAGCCCCAGCATTTT. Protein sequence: CASSPQRHLSNQPQHF.

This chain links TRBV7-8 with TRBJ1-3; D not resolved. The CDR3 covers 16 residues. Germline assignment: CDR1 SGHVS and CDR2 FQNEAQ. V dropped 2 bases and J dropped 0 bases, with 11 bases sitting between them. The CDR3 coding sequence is TGTGCCAGCAGCTTATCGACGACTATCTCTGGAAACACCATATATTTT. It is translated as CASSLSTTISGNTIYF. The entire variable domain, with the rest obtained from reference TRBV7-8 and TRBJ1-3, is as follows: GAGVSQSPRYKVAKRGQDVALRCDPISGHVSLFWYQQALGQGPEFLTYFQNEAQLDKSGLPSDRFFAERPEGSVSTLKIQRTQQEDSAVYLCASSLSTTISGNTIYFGEGSWLTVV.

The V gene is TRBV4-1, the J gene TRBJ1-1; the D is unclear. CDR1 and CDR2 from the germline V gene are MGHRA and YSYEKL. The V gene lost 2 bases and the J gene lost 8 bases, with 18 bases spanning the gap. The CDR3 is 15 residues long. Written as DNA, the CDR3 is TGCGCCAGCAGCCAAATAACCTACGGGCAGTACGAAGCTTTCTTT. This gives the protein CASSQITYGQYEAFF.

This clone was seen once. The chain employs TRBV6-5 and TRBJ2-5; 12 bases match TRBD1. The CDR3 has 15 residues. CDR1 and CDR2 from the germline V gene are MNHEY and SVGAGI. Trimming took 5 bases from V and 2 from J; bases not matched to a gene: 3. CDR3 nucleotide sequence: TGTGCCAGCAGTGGGGACAGGGGGCCTCAAGAGACCCAGTACTTC. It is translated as CASSGDRGPQETQYF.

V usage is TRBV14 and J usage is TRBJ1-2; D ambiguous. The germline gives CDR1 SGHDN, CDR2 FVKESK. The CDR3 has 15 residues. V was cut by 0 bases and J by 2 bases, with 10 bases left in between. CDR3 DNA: TGTGCCAGCAGCCAAGATTGGGCCAACAACTATGGCTACACCTTC. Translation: CASSQDWANNYGYTF.

In DNA form, the CDR3 reads TGTGCCATCAGTGATCCGGGGCGCGACAATCAGCCCCAGCATTTT. Its translation is CAISDPGRDNQPQHF. V gene TRBV10-3 combines with J gene TRBJ1-5; possibly TRBD1 for D (5 bases). V lost 3 bases, J lost 3 bases, and 12 bases lay in between. Germline loops: CDR1 ENHRY, CDR2 SYGVKD. CDR3 length: 15 residues.

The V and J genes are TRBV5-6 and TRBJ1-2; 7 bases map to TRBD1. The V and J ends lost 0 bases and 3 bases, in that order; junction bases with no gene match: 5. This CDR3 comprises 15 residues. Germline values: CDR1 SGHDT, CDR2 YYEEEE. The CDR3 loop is CASSLVGQVDYGYTF. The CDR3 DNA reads TGTGCCAGCAGCTTGGTAGGACAGGTTGACTATGGCTACACCTTC.

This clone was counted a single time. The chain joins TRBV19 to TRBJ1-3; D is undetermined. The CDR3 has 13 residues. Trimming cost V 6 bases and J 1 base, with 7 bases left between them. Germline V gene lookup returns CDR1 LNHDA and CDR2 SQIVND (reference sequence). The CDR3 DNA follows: TGTGCCAGTAGGTTGTCGTCTGGAAACACCATATATTTT. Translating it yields CASRLSSGNTIYF.

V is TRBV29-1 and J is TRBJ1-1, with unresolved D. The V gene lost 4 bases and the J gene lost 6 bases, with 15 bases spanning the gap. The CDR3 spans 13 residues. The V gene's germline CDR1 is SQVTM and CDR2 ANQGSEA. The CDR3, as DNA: TGCAGCGTTGGCGAGACCTTTAGAGCTGAAGCTTTCTTT. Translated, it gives CSVGETFRAEAFF.

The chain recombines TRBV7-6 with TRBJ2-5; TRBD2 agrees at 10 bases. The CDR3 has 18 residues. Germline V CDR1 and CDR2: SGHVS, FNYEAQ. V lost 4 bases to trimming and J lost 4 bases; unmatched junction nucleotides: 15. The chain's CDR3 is CASSSQGASGGRGETQYF. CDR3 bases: TGTGCCAGCAGCTCCCAAGGAGCTAGCGGGGGCCGCGGAGAGACCCAGTACTTC.

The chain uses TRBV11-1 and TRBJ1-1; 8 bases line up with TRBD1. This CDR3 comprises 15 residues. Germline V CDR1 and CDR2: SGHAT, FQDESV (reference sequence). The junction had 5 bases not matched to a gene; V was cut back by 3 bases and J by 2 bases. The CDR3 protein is CASSFQTGVNTEAFF. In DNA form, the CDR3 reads TGTGCCAGCAGCTTCCAGACAGGGGTAAACACTGAAGCTTTCTTT.

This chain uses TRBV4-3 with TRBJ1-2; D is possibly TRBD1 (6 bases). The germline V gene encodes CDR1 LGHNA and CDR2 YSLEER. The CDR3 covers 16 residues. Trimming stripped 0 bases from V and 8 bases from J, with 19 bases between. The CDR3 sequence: CASSQDHSGTSGGYTF. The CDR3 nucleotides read TGCGCCAGCAGCCAAGATCATTCCGGGACATCAGGAGGCTACACCTTC.

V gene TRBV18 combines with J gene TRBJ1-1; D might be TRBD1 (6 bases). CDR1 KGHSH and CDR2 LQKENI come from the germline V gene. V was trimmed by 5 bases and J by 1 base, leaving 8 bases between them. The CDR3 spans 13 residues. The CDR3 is CASSADRNTEAFF. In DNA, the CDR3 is TGTGCCAGCTCAGCGGACAGGAACACTGAAGCTTTCTTT.

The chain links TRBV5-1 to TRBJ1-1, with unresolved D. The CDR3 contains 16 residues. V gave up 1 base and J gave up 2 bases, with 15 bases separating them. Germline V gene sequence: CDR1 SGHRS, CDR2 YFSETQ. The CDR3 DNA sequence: TGCGCCAGCAGCTTGTTCGGGCCGATTGAAAACACTGAAGCTTTCTTT. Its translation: CASSLFGPIENTEAFF.

The CDR3 nucleotides are TGTGCCAGCAGTCCGACGAGGCAGGGGAATTCACCCCTCCACTTT. The encoded protein is CASSPTRQGNSPLHF. The chain has TRBV6-5 and TRBJ1-6; possibly TRBD1 for D (6 bases). CDR3 length equals 15 residues. Trimming removed 5 bases from V and 7 bases from J, with 15 bases in between. CDR1 is MNHEY and CDR2 is SVGAGI in the germline V gene.

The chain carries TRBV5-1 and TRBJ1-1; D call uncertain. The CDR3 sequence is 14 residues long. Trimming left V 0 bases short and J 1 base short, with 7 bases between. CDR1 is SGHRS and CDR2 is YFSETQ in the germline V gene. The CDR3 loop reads CASSLEPGNTEAFF. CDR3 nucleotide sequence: TGCGCCAGCAGCTTGGAGCCAGGGAACACTGAAGCTTTCTTT.

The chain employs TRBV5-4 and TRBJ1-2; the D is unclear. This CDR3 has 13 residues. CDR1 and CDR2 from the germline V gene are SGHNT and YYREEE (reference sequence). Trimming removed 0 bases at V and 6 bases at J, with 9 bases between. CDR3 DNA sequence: TGTGCCAGCAGCTTGGGGGTTCAGGATGGCTACACCTTC. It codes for CASSLGVQDGYTF.

The CDR3 nucleotides read TGTGCCAGTAGTACTAGCGGGGGCCTTAGCTCCTACGAGCAGTACTTC. Translated, it gives CASSTSGGLSSYEQYF. This sequence joins TRBV19 and TRBJ2-7; TRBD2 aligns across 10 bases. This CDR3 is built from 16 residues. V gave up 4 bases and J gave up 0 bases; unmatched junction bases: 6. Germline V gives CDR1 LNHDA, CDR2 SQIVND (reference sequence). The full variable domain, rest sourced from reference TRBV19 and TRBJ2-7, is DGGITQSPKYLFRKEGQNVTLSCEQNLNHDAMYWYRQDPGQGLRLIYYSQIVNDFQKGDIAEGYSVSREKKESFPLTVTSAQKNPTAFYLCASSTSGGLSSYEQYFGPGTRLTVT.

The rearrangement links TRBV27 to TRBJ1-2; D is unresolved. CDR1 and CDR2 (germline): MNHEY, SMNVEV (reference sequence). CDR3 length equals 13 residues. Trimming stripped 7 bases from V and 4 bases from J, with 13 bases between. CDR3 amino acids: CASKKIGFYGYTF. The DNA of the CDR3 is TGTGCCAGCAAGAAAATAGGCTTCTATGGCTACACCTTC.

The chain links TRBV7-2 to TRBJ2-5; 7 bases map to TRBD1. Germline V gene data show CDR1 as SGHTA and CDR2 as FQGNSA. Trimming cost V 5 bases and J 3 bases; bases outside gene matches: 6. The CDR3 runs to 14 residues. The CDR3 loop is CASSKWDSKETQYF. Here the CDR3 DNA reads TGTGCCAGCAGCAAATGGGACAGCAAAGAGACCCAGTACTTC.